This record looks at one TCR beta chain sequence and its context. Cycle 7 day 1, cycle 4 day 1, and baseline were the timepoints at which blood was sampled. The data originate from a study of OX40 agonist ivuxolimab in advanced cancers. On the study more broadly: The patients received ivuxolimab by intravenous route every 2 weeks at 0.01 to 10 mg/kg.

Assay: immunoSEQ multiplex PCR; the TCRdb copy retains only in-frame clones and omits some. Here the sample spans 65,000 to 90,000 clones, around nine tenths being singletons. This material consisted of CD4+ or CD8+ T cells sorted from blood, taken in a trial of the OX40 agonist ivuxolimab. The sequence was collected from an adult with an advanced solid tumor such as melanoma, head and neck, liver or kidney cancer.

The CDR3 DNA follows: TGTGCCAGCAGCTCCGCCCCTAATCAGCCCCAGCATTTT. This gives the protein CASSSAPNQPQHF. The gene calls are TRBV9 and TRBJ1-5; D is undetermined. Per germline, CDR1 SGDLS and CDR2 YYNGEE. Trimming removed 4 bases from V and 4 bases from J, with 9 bases in between. The CDR3 contains 13 residues.